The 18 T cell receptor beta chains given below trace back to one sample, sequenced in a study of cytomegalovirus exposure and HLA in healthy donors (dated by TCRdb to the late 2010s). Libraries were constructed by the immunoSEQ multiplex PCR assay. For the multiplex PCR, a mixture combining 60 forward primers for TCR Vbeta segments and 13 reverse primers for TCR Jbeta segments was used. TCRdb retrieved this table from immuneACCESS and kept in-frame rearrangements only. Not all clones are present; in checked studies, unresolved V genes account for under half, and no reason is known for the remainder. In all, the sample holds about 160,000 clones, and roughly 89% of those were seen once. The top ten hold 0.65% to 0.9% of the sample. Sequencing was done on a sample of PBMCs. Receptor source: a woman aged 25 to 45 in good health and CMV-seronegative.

Written as DNA, the CDR3 is TGCAGCGTTGAACCGGCCAAAAACATTCAGTACTTC. This encodes CSVEPAKNIQYF. The V call is TRBV29-1, the J call TRBJ2-4; D is undetermined. Trimming removed 2 bases from V and 1 base from J, with 3 bases in between. The CDR3 consists of 12 residues. From germline, CDR1 is SQVTM and CDR2 ANQGSEA.

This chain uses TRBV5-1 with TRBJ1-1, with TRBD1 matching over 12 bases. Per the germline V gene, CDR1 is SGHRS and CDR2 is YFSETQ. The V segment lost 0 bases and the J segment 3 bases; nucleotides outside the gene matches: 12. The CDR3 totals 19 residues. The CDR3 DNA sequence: TGCGCCAGCAGCTTGGTCCGCTTGGGGACAGGGGGCGCGTACACTGAAGCTTTCTTT. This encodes CASSLVRLGTGGAYTEAFF.

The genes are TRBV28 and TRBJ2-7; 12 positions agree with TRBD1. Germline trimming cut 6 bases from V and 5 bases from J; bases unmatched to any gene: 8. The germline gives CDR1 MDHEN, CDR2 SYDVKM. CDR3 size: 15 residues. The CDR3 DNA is TGTGCCAGCAGGGGAGGGACAGGGGGCTTCGACGAGCAGTACTTC. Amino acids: CASRGGTGGFDEQYF.

CDR3 in DNA: TGTGCCAGCAGCTATGGACTAGCGAGATCGGAGACCCAGTACTTC. Protein product: CASSYGLARSETQYF. The chain joins TRBV7-2 to TRBJ2-5; 9 bases map to TRBD2. The germline CDR1 and CDR2 sequences are SGHTA and FQGNSA. After removal of 4 bases from V and 5 bases from J, the junction contained 8 bases not matched to a gene. The CDR3 contains 15 residues.

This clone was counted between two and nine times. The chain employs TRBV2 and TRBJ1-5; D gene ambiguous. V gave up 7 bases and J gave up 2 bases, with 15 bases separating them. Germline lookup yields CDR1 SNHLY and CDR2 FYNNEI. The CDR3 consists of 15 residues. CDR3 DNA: TGTGCCAGCAAAGAGTGGATGAGGGGCAATCAGCCCCAGCATTTT. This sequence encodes CASKEWMRGNQPQHF.

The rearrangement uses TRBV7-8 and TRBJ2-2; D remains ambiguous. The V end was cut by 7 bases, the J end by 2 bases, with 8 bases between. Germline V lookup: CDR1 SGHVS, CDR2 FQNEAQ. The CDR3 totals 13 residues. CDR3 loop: CASTSRNTGELFF. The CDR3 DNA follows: TGTGCCAGCACCTCCAGAAACACCGGGGAGCTGTTTTTT.

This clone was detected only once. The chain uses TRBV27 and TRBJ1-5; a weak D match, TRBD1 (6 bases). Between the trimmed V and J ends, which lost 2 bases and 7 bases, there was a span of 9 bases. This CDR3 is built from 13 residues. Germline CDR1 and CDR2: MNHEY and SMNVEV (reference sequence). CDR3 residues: CASSLRQEQPQHF. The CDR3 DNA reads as TGTGCCAGCAGTTTAAGACAGGAGCAGCCCCAGCATTTT.

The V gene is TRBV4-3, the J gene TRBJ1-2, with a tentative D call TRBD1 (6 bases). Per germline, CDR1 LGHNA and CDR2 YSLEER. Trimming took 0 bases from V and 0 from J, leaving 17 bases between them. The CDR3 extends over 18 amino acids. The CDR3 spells CASSQDYEGTRANYGYTF. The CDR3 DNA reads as TGCGCCAGCAGCCAAGATTATGAGGGGACACGAGCTAACTATGGCTACACCTTC.

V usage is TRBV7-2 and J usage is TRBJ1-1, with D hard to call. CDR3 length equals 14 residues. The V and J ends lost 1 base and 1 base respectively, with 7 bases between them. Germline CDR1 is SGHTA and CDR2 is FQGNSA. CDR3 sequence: CASSLVQKNTEAFF. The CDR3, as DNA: TGTGCCAGCAGCTTAGTGCAGAAGAACACTGAAGCTTTCTTT.

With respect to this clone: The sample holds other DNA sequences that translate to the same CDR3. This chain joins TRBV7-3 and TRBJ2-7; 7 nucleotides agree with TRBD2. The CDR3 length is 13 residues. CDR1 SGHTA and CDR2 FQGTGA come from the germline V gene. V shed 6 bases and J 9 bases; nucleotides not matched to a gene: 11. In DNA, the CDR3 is TGTGCCAGCAGTCTCTATGGGGGGGAAAGGCAGTACTTC. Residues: CASSLYGGERQYF. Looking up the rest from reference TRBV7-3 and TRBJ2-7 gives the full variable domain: GAGVSQTPSNKVTEKGKYVELRCDPISGHTALYWYRQSLGQGPEFLIYFQGTGAADDSGLPNDRFFAVRPEGSVSTLKIQRTERGDSAVYLCASSLYGGERQYFGPGTRLTVT.

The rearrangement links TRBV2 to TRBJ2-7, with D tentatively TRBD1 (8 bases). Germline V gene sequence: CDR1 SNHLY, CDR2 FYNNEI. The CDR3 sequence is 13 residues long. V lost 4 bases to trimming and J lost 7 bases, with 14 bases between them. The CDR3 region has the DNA TGTGCCAGCAGTGTTGGACAGGGAGGGGAGCAGTACTTC. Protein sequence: CASSVGQGGEQYF.

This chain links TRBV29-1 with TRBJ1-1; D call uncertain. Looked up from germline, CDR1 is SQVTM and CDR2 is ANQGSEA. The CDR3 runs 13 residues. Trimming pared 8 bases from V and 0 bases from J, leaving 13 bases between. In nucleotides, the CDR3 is TGCAGCCAGGAAGCCTTCGTGAACACTGAAGCTTTCTTT. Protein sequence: CSQEAFVNTEAFF.

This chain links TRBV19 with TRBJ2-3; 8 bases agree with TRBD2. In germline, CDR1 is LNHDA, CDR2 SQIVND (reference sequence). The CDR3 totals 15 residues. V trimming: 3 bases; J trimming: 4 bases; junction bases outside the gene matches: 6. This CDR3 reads CASSISPGGADTQYF. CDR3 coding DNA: TGTGCCAGTAGTATCTCCCCGGGGGGGGCAGATACGCAGTATTTT.

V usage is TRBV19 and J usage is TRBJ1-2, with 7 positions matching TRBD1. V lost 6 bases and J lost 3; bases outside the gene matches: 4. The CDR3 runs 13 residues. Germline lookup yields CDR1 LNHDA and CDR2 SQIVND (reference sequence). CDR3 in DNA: TGTGCCAGTAGGATTACAGGGGACTATGGCTACACCTTC. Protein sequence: CASRITGDYGYTF.

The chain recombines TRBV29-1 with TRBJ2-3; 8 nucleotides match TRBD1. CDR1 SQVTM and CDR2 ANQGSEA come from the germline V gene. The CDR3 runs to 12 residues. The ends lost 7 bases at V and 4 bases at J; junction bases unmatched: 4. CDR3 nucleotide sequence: TGCAGCGCGGACAGGGAATCAGATACGCAGTATTTT. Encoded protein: CSADRESDTQYF.

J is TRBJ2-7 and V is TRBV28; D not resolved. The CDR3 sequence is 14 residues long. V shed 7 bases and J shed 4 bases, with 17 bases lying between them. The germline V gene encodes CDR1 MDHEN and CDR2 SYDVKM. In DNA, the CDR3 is TGTGCCAGCACGGAGCCGATAAATAGGTACGAGCAGTACTTC. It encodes CASTEPINRYEQYF.

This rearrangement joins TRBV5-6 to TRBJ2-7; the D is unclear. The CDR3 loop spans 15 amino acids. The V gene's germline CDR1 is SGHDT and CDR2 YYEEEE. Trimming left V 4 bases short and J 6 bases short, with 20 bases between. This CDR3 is CASSHRRRPPTEQYF. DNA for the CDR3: TGTGCCAGCAGCCACCGGAGAAGGCCTCCTACCGAGCAGTACTTC.

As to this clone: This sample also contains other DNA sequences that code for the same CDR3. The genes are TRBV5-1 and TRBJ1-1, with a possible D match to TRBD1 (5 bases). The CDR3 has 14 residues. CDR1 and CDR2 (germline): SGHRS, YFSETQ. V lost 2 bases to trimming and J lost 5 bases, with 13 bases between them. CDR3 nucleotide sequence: TGCGCCAGCAGCTTAACGGGGGGAGCAACTGAAGCTTTCTTT. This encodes CASSLTGGATEAFF.